This passage covers 7 T cell receptor beta chains from one sample sequenced in a study of PD-1 blockade in mismatch repair-deficient tumors. Sequencing was performed with immunoSEQ multiplex PCR; in TCRdb, only in-frame clones are kept and a portion is missing. The data show 75,000 to 80,000 clones, around 80% seen once. The input for sequencing was peripheral blood, taken 44 weeks after starting pembrolizumab. The receptors originated from an adult with mismatch repair-deficient cancer.

This chain links TRBV5-4 with TRBJ2-2; possibly TRBD2 for D (5 bases). Between the trimmed V and J ends, which lost 3 bases and 3 bases, there was a span of 12 bases. Germline CDR1 is SGHNT and CDR2 is YYREEE (reference sequence). The CDR3 is 15 residues long. This CDR3 reads CASSSRVRDTGELFF. DNA for the CDR3: TGTGCCAGCAGCTCGAGGGTCAGAGACACCGGGGAGCTGTTTTTT.

This chain connects TRBV19 to TRBJ2-1; TRBD1 might be the D (7 bases). The V end lost 3 bases, the J end lost 7 bases, and 16 bases lay between the germline ends. The CDR3 contains 15 residues. Germline CDR1 and CDR2: LNHDA and SQIVND (reference sequence). CDR3 bases: TGTGCCAGTAGTATCCAGGGGGGTTCTGGGAATGAGCAGTTCTTC. It encodes CASSIQGGSGNEQFF.

The chain couples TRBV7-9 to TRBJ1-4; no clear D gene. This CDR3 spans 15 amino acids. Between the trimmed V and J ends, which lost 1 base and 0 bases, there was a span of 6 bases. The germline CDR1 and CDR2 sequences are SEHNR and FQNEAQ (reference sequence). CDR3 in DNA: TGTGCCAGCAGCTTAGACGGAGCAACTAATGAAAAACTGTTTTTT. This gives the protein CASSLDGATNEKLFF. Looking up the rest from reference TRBV7-9 and TRBJ1-4 gives the full variable domain: DTGVSQNPRHKITKRGQNVTFRCDPISEHNRLYWYRQTLGQGPEFLTYFQNEAQLEKSRLLSDRFSAERPKGSFSTLEIQRTEQGDSAMYLCASSLDGATNEKLFFGSGTQLSVL.

The CDR3 sequence is CASSFQSGDTQYF. CDR3 bases: TGTGCCAGCAGCTTTCAATCGGGGGATACGCAGTATTTT. The chain has TRBV5-8 and TRBJ2-3; possible D gene TRBD2, 5 bases. Trimming took off 2 bases at V and 6 bases at J, with 10 bases between the two ends. The CDR3 consists of 13 residues. Germline V gives CDR1 SGHTS, CDR2 YDEGEE. Complete variable domain (other parts from reference TRBV5-8 and TRBJ2-3): EAGVTQSPTHLIKTRGQQATLRCSPISGHTSVYWYQQALGLGLQFLLWYDEGEERNRGNFPPRFSGRQFPNYSSELNVNALELEDSALYLCASSFQSGDTQYFGPGTRLTVL.

This rearrangement joins TRBV9 to TRBJ2-7, with 9 bases lining up with TRBD2. The CDR3 spans 15 residues. The germline V gene encodes CDR1 SGDLS and CDR2 YYNGEE. Trimming took 2 bases from V and 6 from J; bases not matched to a gene: 9. The CDR3 is CASSVTEGLASEQYF. The CDR3 bases are TGTGCCAGCAGCGTGACAGAGGGACTAGCTTCCGAGCAGTACTTC.

The DNA of the CDR3 is TGTGCCAGCAGTTACACCAGGACCCACAGTGGGTTCTTC. Translated, it gives CASSYTRTHSGFF. The chain links TRBV6-5 to TRBJ2-1; no clear D gene. The V gene's germline CDR1 is MNHEY and CDR2 SVGAGI. The V gene lost 2 bases and the J gene lost 15 bases, with 17 bases spanning the gap. The CDR3 contains 13 residues.

The chain couples TRBV10-3 to TRBJ2-7; 11 bases are a match to TRBD1. Losses at the gene ends were 5 bases for V and 3 bases for J; bases not matched to a gene: 3. Per germline, CDR1 ENHRY and CDR2 SYGVKD. This CDR3 is built from 14 residues. The CDR3 nucleotides are TGTGCCATCAGTACTGGGACAGGGGGCTACGAGCAGTACTTC. It encodes CAISTGTGGYEQYF.